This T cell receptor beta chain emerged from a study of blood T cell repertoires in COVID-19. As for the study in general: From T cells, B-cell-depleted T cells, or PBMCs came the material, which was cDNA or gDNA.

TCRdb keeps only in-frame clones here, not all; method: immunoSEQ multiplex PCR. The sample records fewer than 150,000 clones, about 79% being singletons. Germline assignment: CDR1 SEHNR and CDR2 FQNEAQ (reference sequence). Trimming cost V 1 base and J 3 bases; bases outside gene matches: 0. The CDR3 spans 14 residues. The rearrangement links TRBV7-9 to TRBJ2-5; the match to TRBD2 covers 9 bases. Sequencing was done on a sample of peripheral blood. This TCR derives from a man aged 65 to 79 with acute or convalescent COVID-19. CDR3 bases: TGTGCCAGCAGCTTAGGACTAGCGGAAGAGACCCAGTACTTC. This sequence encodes CASSLGLAEETQYF.